A single sample gave rise to the 18 T cell receptor beta chains below, sequenced in a study of shared clonotypes between healthy human individuals. Assay: immunoSEQ multiplex PCR; the TCRdb copy retains only in-frame clones and omits some. Of more than 400,000 clones in the sample, roughly 95% are singletons; the top ten hold approximately 0.06%. Sequenced input: naive CD4+ T cells sorted from blood. As for subset: CD45RA+ positively selected. Receptor source: a woman under 40 in good health.

The rearrangement links TRBV11-3 to TRBJ2-2; tentative D call: TRBD1 (6 bases). The CDR3 covers 13 residues. CDR1 and CDR2 from the germline V gene are SGHNT and YENEEA. Trimming took off 3 bases at V and 13 bases at J, with 15 bases between the two ends. The CDR3 DNA reads as TGTGCCAGCAGCTTCCGATATACAGGGTTGCTGTTTTTT. This translates into CASSFRYTGLLFF.

The rearrangement uses TRBV7-6 and TRBJ2-7; D may be TRBD1 or TRBD2 (5 bases each). Germline V gives CDR1 SGHVS, CDR2 FNYEAQ. The CDR3 consists of 15 residues. The V and J ends lost 5 bases and 2 bases respectively, with 16 bases between them. CDR3 in DNA: TGTGCCAGCAGCCGAGCGGAGGCAGGGACCTACGAGCAGTACTTC. This sequence encodes CASSRAEAGTYEQYF.

The rearrangement uses TRBV7-9 and TRBJ1-4; 7 bases map to TRBD1. Germline V gene sequence: CDR1 SEHNR, CDR2 FQNEAQ (reference sequence). The CDR3 spans 16 residues. V lost 1 base and J lost 2; bases outside the gene matches: 4. DNA for the CDR3: TGTGCCAGCAGCTTAGGCGACAGGGTCACTAATGAAAAACTGTTTTTT. This sequence encodes CASSLGDRVTNEKLFF.

This sequence joins TRBV6-5 and TRBJ2-3; 8 nucleotides align to TRBD2. Losses at the gene ends were 0 bases for V and 3 bases for J; bases not matched to a gene: 5. The CDR3 extends over 16 amino acids. Germline values: CDR1 MNHEY, CDR2 SVGAGI. CDR3 nucleotide sequence: TGTGCCAGCAGTTACTCGCCGGGACTAGAAACAGATACGCAGTATTTT. Translated, it gives CASSYSPGLETDTQYF.

The CDR3 coding sequence is TGCGCCAGCAGCCAAGATATCGGCGGGGGGCTACTGAAAGAGACCCAGTACTTC. It codes for CASSQDIGGGLLKETQYF. The gene calls are TRBV4-1 and TRBJ2-5; the match to TRBD2 covers 8 bases. Germline V gives CDR1 MGHRA, CDR2 YSYEKL. The CDR3 spans 18 residues. Germline trimming cut 0 bases from V and 3 bases from J; bases unmatched to any gene: 12.

The gene calls are TRBV7-9 and TRBJ2-3; TRBD2 matches at 13 bases. This CDR3 has 16 amino acids. Germline CDR1 SEHNR, CDR2 FQNEAQ (reference sequence). Trimming at V came to 5 bases and at J to 5 bases, leaving 7 bases not matched to a gene. The chain's CDR3 is CASSPTSGRALDTQYF. The DNA for the CDR3 is TGTGCCAGCAGCCCCACTAGCGGGAGGGCTTTAGATACGCAGTATTTT.

The chain is built from TRBV7-9 and TRBJ2-3, with a tentative D call TRBD2 (5 bases). Germline CDR1 is SEHNR and CDR2 is FQNEAQ (reference sequence). V was clipped by 3 bases and J by 4 bases, with 26 bases between them. The CDR3 loop spans 19 amino acids. Written as DNA, the CDR3 is TGTGCCAGCAGCTTTTTGAACTCTGGGCCGCGCGGGCATCCAGATACGCAGTATTTT. Translation: CASSFLNSGPRGHPDTQYF.

This clone was observed once. V is TRBV10-3 and J is TRBJ1-2, with D possibly matching TRBD1 (5 bases). The CDR3 runs to 13 residues. CDR1 ENHRY and CDR2 SYGVKD come from the germline V gene. V gave up 0 bases and J gave up 8 bases, with 10 bases separating them. The DNA for the CDR3 is TGTGCCATCAGTGAGTCGGGGGTAAGAGGCTACACCTTC. Amino acids: CAISESGVRGYTF.

The rearrangement uses TRBV6-1 and TRBJ2-7; D gene ambiguous. The V end was cut by 10 bases, the J end by 0 bases, with 16 bases between. The germline V gene has CDR1 MNHNS and CDR2 SASEGT. This CDR3 is built from 14 residues. The CDR3 nucleotides are TGTGCCACCATCCCCAACGGGCCCTCCTACGAGCAGTACTTC. Translated: CATIPNGPSYEQYF.

The chain employs TRBV7-9 and TRBJ1-1; 7 bases agree with TRBD1. With 5 bases clipped from V and 0 bases from J, the junction kept 9 bases outside the gene matches. Germline lookup yields CDR1 SEHNR and CDR2 FQNEAQ (reference sequence). The CDR3 covers 16 residues. CDR3 DNA: TGTGCCAGCAGCCCCCTCTGGACAGGAGTGAACACTGAAGCTTTCTTT. Amino acids: CASSPLWTGVNTEAFF. Full variable domain (remainder filled in from reference TRBV7-9 and TRBJ1-1): DTGVSQNPRHKITKRGQNVTFRCDPISEHNRLYWYRQTLGQGPEFLTYFQNEAQLEKSRLLSDRFSAERPKGSFSTLEIQRTEQGDSAMYLCASSPLWTGVNTEAFFGQGTRLTVV.

The V call is TRBV21-1, the J call TRBJ2-1; the table's D call, TRBD1, has no DNA check behind it. TRBV21-1 counts as a pseudogene. The CDR3 spans 16 residues. CDR3 amino acids: CASILALPGQLDEQFF. The CDR3 coding sequence is TGTGCCAGCATCTTGGCGCTACCGGGACAGTTGGATGAGCAGTTCTTC.

J is TRBJ2-3 and V is TRBV9, with 11 positions matching TRBD2. CDR1 SGDLS and CDR2 YYNGEE come from the germline V gene. The CDR3 extends over 15 amino acids. With V trimmed by 2 bases and J by 3 bases, 2 bases remained unmatched. The CDR3 bases are TGTGCCAGCAGCGTTAGCGGGAGGGGGACAGATACGCAGTATTTT. As protein: CASSVSGRGTDTQYF.

The genes are TRBV6-6 and TRBJ2-1; 8 nucleotides agree with TRBD2. V lost 5 bases to trimming and J lost 5 bases; unmatched junction nucleotides: 8. CDR1 is MNHNY, CDR2 SVGAGI, per germline (reference sequence). This CDR3 has 15 residues. This CDR3 is CASSTSGRRNNEQFF. CDR3 DNA sequence: TGTGCCAGCAGTACTAGCGGCCGGAGAAACAATGAGCAGTTCTTC.

CDR3 sequence reads: CASSLEVGANTGELFF. The CDR3 nucleotides read TGTGCCAGCAGCTTGGAAGTCGGCGCGAACACCGGGGAGCTGTTTTTT. The chain employs TRBV5-4 and TRBJ2-2; no definite D call. The germline V gene has CDR1 SGHNT and CDR2 YYREEE (reference sequence). With 0 bases removed from V and 0 bases from J, the gap between germline ends came to 9 bases. CDR3 length equals 16 residues.

The genes are TRBV18 and TRBJ1-2; D gene ambiguous. The CDR3 is 16 amino acids. Germline CDR1 is KGHSH and CDR2 is LQKENI. Trimming took off 2 bases at V and 0 bases at J, with 13 bases between the two ends. CDR3 sequence (DNA): TGTGCCAGCTCACCAGGTGGCCCCGGCACTAACTATGGCTACACCTTC. Encoded protein: CASSPGGPGTNYGYTF.

In its sample, this clone was seen once. The chain uses TRBV25-1 and TRBJ1-2; 10 bases match TRBD1. Germline trimming cut 4 bases from V and 6 bases from J; bases unmatched to any gene: 2. Per germline, CDR1 MGHDK and CDR2 SYGVNS. The CDR3 is made up of 13 amino acids. This CDR3 reads CASSAGQGNGYTF. CDR3 DNA sequence: TGTGCCAGCAGTGCGGGACAGGGGAATGGCTACACCTTC.

The V and J genes are TRBV7-2 and TRBJ2-7, with D hard to call. CDR3 size: 14 residues. Trimming took off 4 bases at V and 9 bases at J, with 19 bases between the two ends. Germline CDR1 and CDR2: SGHTA and FQGNSA. CDR3 DNA: TGTGCCAGCAGCTCCCGTTACCCCCTAGAAGTGCAGTACTTC. Protein: CASSSRYPLEVQYF. The full variable domain, with the rest looked up from reference TRBV7-2 and TRBJ2-7, is GAGVSQSPSNKVTEKGKDVELRCDPISGHTALYWYRQSLGQGLEFLIYFQGNSAPDKSGLPSDRFSAERTGGSVSTLTIQRTQQEDSAVYLCASSSRYPLEVQYFGPGTRLTVT.

This clone was recorded once. This chain joins TRBV2 and TRBJ2-7; D remains ambiguous. Germline V gene data show CDR1 as SNHLY and CDR2 as FYNNEI. CDR3 length: 15 residues. Trimming shortened V by 3 bases and J by 0 bases, and 12 bases separated the two germline ends. The CDR3 DNA sequence: TGTGCCAGCAGTGAGGGCGGAAAGCGCTCCTACGAGCAGTACTTC. This encodes CASSEGGKRSYEQYF.